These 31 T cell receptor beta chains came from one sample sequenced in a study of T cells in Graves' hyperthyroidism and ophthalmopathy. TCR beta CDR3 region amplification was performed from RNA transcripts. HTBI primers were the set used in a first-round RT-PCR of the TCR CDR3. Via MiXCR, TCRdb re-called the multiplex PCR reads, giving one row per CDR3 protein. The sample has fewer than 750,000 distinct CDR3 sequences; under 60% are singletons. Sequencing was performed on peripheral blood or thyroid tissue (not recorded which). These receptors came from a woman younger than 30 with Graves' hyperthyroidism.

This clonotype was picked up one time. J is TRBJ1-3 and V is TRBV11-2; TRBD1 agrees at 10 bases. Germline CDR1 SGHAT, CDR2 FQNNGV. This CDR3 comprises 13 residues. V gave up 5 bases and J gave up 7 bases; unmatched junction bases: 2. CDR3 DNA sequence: TGTGCCAGCAGCGCGGGACAGGGGAACACCATATATTTT. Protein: CASSAGQGNTIYF. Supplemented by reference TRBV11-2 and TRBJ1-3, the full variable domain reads EAGVAQSPRYKIIEKRQSVAFWCNPISGHATLYWYQQILGQGPKLLIQFQNNGVVDDSQLPKDRFSAERLKGVDSTLKIQPAKLEDSAVYLCASSAGQGNTIYFGEGSWLTVV.

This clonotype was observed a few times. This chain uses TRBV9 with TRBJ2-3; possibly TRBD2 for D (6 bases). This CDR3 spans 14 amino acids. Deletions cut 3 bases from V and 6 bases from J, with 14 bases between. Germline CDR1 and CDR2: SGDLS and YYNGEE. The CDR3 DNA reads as TGTGCCAGCAGCGCGGGAGCCCCCGTGGATACGCAGTATTTT. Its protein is CASSAGAPVDTQYF.

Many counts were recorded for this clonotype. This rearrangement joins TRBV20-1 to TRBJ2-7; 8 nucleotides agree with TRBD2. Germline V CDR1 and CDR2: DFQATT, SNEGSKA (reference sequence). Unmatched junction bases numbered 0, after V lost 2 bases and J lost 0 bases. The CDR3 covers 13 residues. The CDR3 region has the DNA TGCAGTGCTAGAAGCGGGAGCTCCTACGAGCAGTACTTC. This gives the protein CSARSGSSYEQYF.

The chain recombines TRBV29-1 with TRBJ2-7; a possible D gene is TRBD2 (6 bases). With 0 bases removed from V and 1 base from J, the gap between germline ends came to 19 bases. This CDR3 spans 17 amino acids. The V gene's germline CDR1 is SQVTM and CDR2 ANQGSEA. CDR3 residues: CSVEEYVAGRGSYEQYF. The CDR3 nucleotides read TGCAGCGTTGAAGAGTACGTTGCCGGGAGAGGTTCCTACGAGCAGTACTTC.

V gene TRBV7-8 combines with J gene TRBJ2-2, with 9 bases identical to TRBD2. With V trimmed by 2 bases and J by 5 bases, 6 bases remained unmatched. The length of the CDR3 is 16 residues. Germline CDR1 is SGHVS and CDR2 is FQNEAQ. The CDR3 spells CASSLRVAGVTGELFF. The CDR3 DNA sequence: TGTGCCAGCAGCTTAAGAGTAGCGGGAGTAACCGGGGAGCTGTTTTTT.

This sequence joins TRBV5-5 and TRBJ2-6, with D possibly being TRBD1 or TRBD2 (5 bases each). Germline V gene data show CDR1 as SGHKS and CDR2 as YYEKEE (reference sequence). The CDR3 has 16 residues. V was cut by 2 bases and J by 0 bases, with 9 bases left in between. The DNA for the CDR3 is TGTGCCAGCAGCTTCGAGGGGAGCTCTGGGGCCAACGTCCTGACTTTC. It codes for CASSFEGSSGANVLTF.

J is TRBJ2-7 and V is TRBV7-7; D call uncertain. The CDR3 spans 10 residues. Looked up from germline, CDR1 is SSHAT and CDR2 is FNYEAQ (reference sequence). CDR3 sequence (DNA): TGTGCTAGCTCCCCGAGGGAGCAGTACTTC. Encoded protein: CASSPREQYF.

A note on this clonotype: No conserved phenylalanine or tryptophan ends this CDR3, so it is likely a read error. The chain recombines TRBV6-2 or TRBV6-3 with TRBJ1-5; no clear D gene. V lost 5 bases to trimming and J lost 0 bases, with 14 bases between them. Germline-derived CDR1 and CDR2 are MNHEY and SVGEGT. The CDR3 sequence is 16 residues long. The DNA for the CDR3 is TGTGCCAGCAGTGAGGTTCTAAGGAATAGCAATCAGCCCCAGCATCTT. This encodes CASSEVLRNSNQPQHL.

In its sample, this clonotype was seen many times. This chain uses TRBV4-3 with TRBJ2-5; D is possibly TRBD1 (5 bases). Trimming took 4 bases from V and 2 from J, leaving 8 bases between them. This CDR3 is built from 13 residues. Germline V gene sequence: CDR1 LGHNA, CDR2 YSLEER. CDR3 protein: CASSPRQQETQYF. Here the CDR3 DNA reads TGCGCCAGCAGCCCCCGACAGCAAGAGACCCAGTACTTC.

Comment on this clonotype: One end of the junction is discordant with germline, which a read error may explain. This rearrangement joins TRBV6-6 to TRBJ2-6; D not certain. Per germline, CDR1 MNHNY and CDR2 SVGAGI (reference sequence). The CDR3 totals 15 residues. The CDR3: CAISGYIERANVLTF. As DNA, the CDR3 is TGTGCCATCAGTGGGTATATCGAGCGGGCCAACGTCCTGACTTTC.

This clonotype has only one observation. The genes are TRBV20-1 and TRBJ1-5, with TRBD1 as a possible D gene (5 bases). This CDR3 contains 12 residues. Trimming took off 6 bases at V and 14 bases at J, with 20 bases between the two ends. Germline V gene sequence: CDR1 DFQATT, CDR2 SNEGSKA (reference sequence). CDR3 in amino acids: CSAGSGGTYEHF. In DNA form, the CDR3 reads TGCAGTGCAGGGAGCGGGGGGACCTACGAGCATTTT.

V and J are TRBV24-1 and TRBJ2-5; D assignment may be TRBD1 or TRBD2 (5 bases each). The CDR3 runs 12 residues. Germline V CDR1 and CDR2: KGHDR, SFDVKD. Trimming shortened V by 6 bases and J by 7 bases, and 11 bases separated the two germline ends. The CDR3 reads CATSKMGVTQYF. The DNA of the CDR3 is TGTGCCACCAGTAAAATGGGGGTGACCCAGTACTTC.

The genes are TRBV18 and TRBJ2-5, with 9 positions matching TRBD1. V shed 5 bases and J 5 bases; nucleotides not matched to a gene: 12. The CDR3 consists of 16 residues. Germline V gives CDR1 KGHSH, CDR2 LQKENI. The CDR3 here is CASSSTTGTGSETQYF. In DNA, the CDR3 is TGTGCCAGCTCATCAACTACCGGGACAGGGTCGGAGACCCAGTACTTC.

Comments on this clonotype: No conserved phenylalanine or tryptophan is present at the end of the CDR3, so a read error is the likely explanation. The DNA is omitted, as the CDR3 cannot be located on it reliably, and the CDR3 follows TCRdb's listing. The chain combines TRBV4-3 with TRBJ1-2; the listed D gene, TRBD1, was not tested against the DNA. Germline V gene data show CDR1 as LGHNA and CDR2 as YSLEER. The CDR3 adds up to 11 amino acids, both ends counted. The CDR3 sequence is CASSQPGQIPY.

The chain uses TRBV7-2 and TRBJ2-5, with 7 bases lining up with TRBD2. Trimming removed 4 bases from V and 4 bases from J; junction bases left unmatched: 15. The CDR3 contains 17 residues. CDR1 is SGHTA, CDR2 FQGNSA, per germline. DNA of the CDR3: TGTGCCAGCAGCTCCGCACCGCCAACGGGAGGTTTAGAGACCCAGTACTTC. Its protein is CASSSAPPTGGLETQYF.

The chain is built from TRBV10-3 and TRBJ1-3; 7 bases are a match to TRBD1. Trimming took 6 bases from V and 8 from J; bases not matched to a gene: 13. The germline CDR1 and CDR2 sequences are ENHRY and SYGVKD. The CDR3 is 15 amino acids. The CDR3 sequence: CAISTGVGYGYTIYF. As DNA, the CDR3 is TGTGCCATCAGCACAGGGGTGGGGTATGGCTACACCATATATTTT.

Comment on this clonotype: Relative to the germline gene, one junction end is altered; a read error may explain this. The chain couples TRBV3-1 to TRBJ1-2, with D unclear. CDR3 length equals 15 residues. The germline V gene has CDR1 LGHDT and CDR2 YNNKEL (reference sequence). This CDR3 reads CASSQEGRLNYGCTF. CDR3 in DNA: TGTGCCAGCAGCCAAGAAGGGAGGCTGAACTATGGCTGCACCTTC.

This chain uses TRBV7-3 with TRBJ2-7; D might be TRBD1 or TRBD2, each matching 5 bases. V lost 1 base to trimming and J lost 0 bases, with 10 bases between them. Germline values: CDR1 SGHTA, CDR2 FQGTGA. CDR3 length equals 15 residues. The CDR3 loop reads CASSLIRGTSYEQYF. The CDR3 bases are TGTGCCAGCAGCTTAATTCGAGGGACCTCCTACGAGCAGTACTTC.

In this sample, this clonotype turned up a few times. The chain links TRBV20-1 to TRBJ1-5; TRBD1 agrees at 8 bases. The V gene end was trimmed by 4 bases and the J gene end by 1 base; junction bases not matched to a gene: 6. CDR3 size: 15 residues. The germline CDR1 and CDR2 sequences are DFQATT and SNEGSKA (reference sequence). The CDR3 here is CSAKSGGSSNQPQHF. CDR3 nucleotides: TGCAGTGCTAAATCAGGGGGCTCGAGCAATCAGCCCCAGCATTTT.

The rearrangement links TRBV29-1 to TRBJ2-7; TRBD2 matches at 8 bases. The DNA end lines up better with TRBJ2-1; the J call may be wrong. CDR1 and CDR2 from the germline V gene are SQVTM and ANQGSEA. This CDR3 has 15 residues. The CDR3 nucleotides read TGCAGCGTTCGGGGGCGGGAGGAACCCTACAATGAGCAGTTCTTC. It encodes CSVRGREEPYNEQFF.

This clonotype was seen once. In DNA, the CDR3 is TGTGCCAGCAGATCCGGGACTAGCGGGAGGAACGAGCAGTTCTTC. This encodes CASRSGTSGRNEQFF. The rearrangement joins TRBV6-1 to TRBJ2-7; TRBD2 matches 15 bases. The last part of the DNA fits TRBJ2-1 better; the J call may be wrong. This CDR3 region has 15 residues. Germline lookup yields CDR1 MNHNS and CDR2 SASEGT.

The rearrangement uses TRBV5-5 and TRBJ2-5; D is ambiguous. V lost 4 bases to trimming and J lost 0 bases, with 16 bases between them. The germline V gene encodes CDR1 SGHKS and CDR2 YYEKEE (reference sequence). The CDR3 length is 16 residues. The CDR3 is CASSQDRGSYQETQYF. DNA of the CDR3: TGTGCCAGCAGCCAAGATCGAGGTTCGTACCAAGAGACCCAGTACTTC.

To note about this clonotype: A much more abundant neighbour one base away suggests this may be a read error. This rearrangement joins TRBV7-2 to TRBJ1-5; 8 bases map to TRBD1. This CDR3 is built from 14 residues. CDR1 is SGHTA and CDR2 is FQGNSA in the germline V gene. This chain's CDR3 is CASSLRTGYRPQHF. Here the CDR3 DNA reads TGCGCCAGCAGCCTACGGACAGGGTATCGGCCCCAGCATTTT.

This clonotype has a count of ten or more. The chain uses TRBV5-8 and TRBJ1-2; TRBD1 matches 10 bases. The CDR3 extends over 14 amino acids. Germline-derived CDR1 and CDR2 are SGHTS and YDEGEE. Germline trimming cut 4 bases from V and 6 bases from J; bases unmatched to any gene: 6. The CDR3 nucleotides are TGTGCCAGCAGCAGGACCGGGACAGGGGATGGCTACACCTTC. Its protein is CASSRTGTGDGYTF.

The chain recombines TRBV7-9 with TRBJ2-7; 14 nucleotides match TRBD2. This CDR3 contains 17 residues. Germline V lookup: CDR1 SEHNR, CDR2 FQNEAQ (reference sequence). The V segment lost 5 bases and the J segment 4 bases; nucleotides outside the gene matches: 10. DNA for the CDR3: TGTGCCAGCAGCCCACTGAGCGGACTAGCGGGAGGATACGAGCAGTACTTC. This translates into CASSPLSGLAGGYEQYF.

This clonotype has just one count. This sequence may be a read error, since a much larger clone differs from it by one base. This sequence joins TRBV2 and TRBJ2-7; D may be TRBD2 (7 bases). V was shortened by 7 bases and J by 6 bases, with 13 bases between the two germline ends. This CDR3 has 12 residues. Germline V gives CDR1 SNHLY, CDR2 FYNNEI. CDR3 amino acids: CASKGGEREQYF. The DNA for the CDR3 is TGTGCCAGCAAGGGGGGGGAGCGCGAGCAGTACTTC.

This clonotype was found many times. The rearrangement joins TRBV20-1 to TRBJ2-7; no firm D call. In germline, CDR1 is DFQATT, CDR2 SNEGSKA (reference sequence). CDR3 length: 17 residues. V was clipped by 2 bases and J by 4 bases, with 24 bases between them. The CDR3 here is CSARRISPGVGRYEQYF. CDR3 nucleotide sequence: TGCAGTGCTAGACGTATCTCCCCAGGAGTTGGCCGTTACGAGCAGTACTTC.

CDR3: CASSLDGLARGELFF. CDR3 DNA: TGTGCCAGCAGCTTAGACGGGCTAGCAAGGGGGGAGCTGTTTTTT. The chain uses TRBV11-3 and TRBJ2-2; tentatively, D is TRBD2 (5 bases). V was trimmed by 0 bases and J by 8 bases, leaving 13 bases between them. There are 15 residues in the CDR3. CDR1 and CDR2 (germline): SGHNT, YENEEA.

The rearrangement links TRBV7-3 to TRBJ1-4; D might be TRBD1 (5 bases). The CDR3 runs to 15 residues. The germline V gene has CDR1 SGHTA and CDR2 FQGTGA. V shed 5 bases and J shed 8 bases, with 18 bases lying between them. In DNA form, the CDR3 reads TGTGCCAGCAGCGTAAGACCTCAGGGTGGCGAAAAACTGTTTTTT. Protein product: CASSVRPQGGEKLFF.

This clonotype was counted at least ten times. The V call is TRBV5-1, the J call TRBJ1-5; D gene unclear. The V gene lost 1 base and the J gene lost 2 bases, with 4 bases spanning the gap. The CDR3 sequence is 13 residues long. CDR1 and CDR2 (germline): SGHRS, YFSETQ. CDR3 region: CASSLLGNQPQHF. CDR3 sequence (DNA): TGCGCCAGCAGCTTGCTTGGCAATCAGCCCCAGCATTTT.

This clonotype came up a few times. CDR3 coding DNA: TGTGCCATCACTGGGGGGAGTGCAGATACGCAGTATTTT. It is translated as CAITGGSADTQYF. The V and J genes are TRBV10-3 and TRBJ2-3; a possible D gene is TRBD2 (6 bases). Trimming cost V 7 bases and J 4 bases, with 12 bases left between them. Germline CDR1 reads ENHRY; CDR2 reads SYGVKD. CDR3 size: 13 residues.